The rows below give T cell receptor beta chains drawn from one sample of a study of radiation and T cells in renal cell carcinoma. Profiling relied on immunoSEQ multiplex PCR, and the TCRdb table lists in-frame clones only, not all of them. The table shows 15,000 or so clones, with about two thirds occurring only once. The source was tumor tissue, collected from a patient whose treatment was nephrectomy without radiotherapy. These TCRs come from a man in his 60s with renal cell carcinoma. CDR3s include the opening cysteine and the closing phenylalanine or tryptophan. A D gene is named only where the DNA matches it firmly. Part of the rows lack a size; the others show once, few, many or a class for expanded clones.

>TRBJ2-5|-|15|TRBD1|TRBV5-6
CASSLGPQGEKTQYF
TGTGCCAGCAGCTTGGGACCGCAGGGGGAGAAGACCCAGTACTTC
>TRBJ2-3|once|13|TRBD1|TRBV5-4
CASPGTGTDTQYF
TGTGCCAGCCCCGGGACAGGCACAGATACGCAGTATTTT
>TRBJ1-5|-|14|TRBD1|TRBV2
CASSGQGMFEPQHF
TGTGCCAGTTCGGGACAGGGGATGTTTGAGCCCCAGCATTTT
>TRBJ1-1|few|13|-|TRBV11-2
CASSLVGGTEAFF
TGTGCCAGCAGCTTAGTTGGTGGCACTGAAGCTTTCTTT
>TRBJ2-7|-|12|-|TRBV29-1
CSVELRRYEQYF
TGCAGCGTTGAACTACGGAGGTACGAGCAGTACTTC
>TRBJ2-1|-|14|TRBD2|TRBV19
CASSIGAGTSNRFF
TGTGCCAGTAGTATAGGGGCCGGGACTAGCAATCGGTTCTTC
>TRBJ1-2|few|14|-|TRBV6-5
CASSYKGRNYGYTF
TGTGCCAGCAGTTACAAGGGACGGAACTATGGCTACACCTTC
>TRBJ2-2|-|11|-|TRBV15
CATSNGGELFF
TGTGCCACCAGCAACGGCGGGGAGCTGTTTTTT
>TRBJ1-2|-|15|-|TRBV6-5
CASSLLGGGAGGYTF
TGTGCCAGCAGCCTCCTGGGTGGGGGGGCTGGCGGCTACACCTTC
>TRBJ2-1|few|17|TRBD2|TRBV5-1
CASSLQTGTSVNNEQFF
TGCGCCAGCAGCTTACAGACCGGGACTAGCGTCAACAATGAGCAGTTCTTC
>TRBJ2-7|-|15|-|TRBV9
CASSPGGAGYNEQYF
TGTGCCAGCAGCCCTGGCGGGGCAGGGTACAACGAGCAGTACTTC
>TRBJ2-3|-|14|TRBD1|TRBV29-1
CSVRTGGATDTQYF
TGCAGCGTCAGGACAGGGGGAGCGACAGATACGCAGTATTTT
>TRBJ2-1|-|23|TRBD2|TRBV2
CASSEALSGTSGVLESSYNEQFF
TGTGCCAGCAGTGAGGCCCTTTCCGGGACTAGCGGCGTACTCGAGAGCTCCTACAATGAGCAGTTCTTC
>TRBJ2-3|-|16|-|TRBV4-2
CASSQEPAGATDTQYF
TGTGCCAGCAGCCAAGAACCGGCGGGGGCTACAGATACGCAGTATTTT
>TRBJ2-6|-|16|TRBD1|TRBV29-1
CSVASGQISGANVLTF
TGCAGCGTTGCCTCGGGACAGATCTCTGGGGCCAACGTCCTGACTTTC
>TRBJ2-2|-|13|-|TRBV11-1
CASSFTLTGELFF
TGTGCCAGCAGCTTCACATTAACCGGGGAGCTGTTTTTT
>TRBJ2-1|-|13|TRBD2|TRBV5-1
CASSMGLYNEQFF
TGCGCCAGCAGCATGGGACTATACAATGAGCAGTTCTTC
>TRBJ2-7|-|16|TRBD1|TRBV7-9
CASSPPGDRLSGEQYF
TGTGCCAGCAGCCCCCCAGGGGACAGGTTGTCTGGCGAGCAGTACTTC
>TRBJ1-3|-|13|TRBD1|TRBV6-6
CASSPTGDSTIYF
TGTGCCAGCAGCCCGACAGGGGACTCCACCATATATTTT
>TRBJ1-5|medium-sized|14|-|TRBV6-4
CASLPPYSNQPQHF
TGTGCCAGCCTCCCACCTTATAGCAATCAGCCCCAGCATTTT
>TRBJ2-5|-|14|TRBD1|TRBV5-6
CASRTQGARETQYF
TGTGCCAGCAGGACACAGGGGGCGCGGGAGACCCAGTACTTC
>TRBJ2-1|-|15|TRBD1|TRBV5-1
CASSRTGEPYNEQFF
TGCGCCAGCAGCCGGACAGGGGAGCCCTACAATGAGCAGTTCTTC
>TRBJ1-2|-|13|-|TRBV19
CASSIGFLYGYTF
TGTGCCAGTAGTATTGGTTTCCTCTATGGCTACACCTTC
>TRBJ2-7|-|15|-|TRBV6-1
CASSGRRTTAYEQYF
TGTGCCAGCAGTGGGCGGAGGACAACCGCTTACGAGCAGTACTTC
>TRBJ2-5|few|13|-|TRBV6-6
CASSYYGQETQYF
TGTGCCAGCAGTTACTATGGGCAAGAGACCCAGTACTTC
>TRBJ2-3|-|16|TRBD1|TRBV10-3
CAISEFRTGSTDTQYF
TGTGCCATCAGTGAGTTTAGGACAGGGAGCACAGATACGCAGTATTTT
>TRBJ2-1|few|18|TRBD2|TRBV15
CATSRDSASGSGLGEQFF
TGTGCCACCAGCAGAGATTCCGCTAGCGGGAGTGGGCTAGGTGAGCAGTTCTTC
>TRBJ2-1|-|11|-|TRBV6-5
CASSTGTEQFF
TGTGCCAGCAGTACGGGAACCGAGCAGTTCTTC
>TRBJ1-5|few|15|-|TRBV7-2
CASSSGTRENQPQHF
TGTGCCAGCAGCTCCGGAACCCGGGAAAATCAGCCCCAGCATTTT
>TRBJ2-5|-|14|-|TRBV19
CASSIVVFQETQYF
TGTGCCAGTAGTATAGTGGTATTCCAAGAGACCCAGTACTTC
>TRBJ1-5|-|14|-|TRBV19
CASSIRPPNQPQHF
TGTGCCAGTAGTATACGGCCACCTAATCAGCCCCAGCATTTT
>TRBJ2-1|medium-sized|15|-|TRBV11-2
CASSFGRDPYNEQFF
TGTGCCAGCAGCTTCGGACGGGACCCCTACAATGAGCAGTTCTTC
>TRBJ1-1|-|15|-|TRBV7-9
CASSLGGSKGTEAFF
TGTGCCAGCAGCTTAGGAGGCTCAAAGGGCACTGAAGCTTTCTTT
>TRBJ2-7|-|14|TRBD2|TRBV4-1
CASSQDWGGYEQYF
TGCGCCAGCAGCCAAGATTGGGGGGGCTACGAGCAGTACTTC
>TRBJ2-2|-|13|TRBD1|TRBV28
CASSNRGTGELFF
TGTGCCAGCAGTAACAGGGGGACCGGGGAGCTGTTTTTT
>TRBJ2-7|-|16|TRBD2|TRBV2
CASSEAGTSGSDEQYF
TGTGCCAGCAGTGAAGCAGGGACTAGCGGGAGTGACGAGCAGTACTTC
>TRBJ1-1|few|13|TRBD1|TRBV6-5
CASSPGQRREAFF
TGTGCCAGCAGTCCGGGACAGCGTCGAGAAGCTTTCTTT
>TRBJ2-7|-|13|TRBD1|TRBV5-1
CASSRDRVYEQYF
TGCGCCAGCAGCCGGGACAGGGTTTACGAGCAGTACTTC
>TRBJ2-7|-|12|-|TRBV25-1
CASSEQGYEQYF
TGTGCCAGCAGTGAACAGGGCTACGAGCAGTACTTC
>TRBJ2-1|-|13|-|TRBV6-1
CASVEASYNEQFF
TGTGCCAGCGTAGAGGCCTCCTACAATGAGCAGTTCTTC
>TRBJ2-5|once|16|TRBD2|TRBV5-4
CASSRAGGILGETQYF
TGTGCCAGCAGCCGCGCGGGGGGCATTCTCGGAGAGACCCAGTACTTC
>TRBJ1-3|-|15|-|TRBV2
CASSSIQGTGNTIYF
TGTGCCAGCTCGTCGATACAGGGTACTGGAAACACCATATATTTT
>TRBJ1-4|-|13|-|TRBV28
CASQGHLNEKLFF
TGTGCCAGCCAGGGACATCTTAATGAAAAACTGTTTTTT
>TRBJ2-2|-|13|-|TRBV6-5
CASSYVVTGELFF
TGTGCCAGCAGTTACGTAGTCACCGGGGAGCTGTTTTTT
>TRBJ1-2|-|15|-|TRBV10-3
CAISESPAANYGYTF
TGTGCCATCAGTGAGTCGCCGGCCGCAAACTATGGCTACACCTTC
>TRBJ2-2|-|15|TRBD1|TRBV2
CASSDRGQNTGELFF
TGTGCCAGCAGTGACAGGGGGCAAAACACCGGGGAGCTGTTTTTT
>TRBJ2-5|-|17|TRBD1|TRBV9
CASSERFGTGAGETQYF
TGTGCCAGCAGCGAACGATTCGGGACAGGGGCCGGAGAGACCCAGTACTTC
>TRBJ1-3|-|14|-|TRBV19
CASSMQGFGNTIYF
TGTGCCAGTAGTATGCAGGGATTCGGAAACACCATATATTTT
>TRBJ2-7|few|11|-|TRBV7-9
CASSASYEQYF
TGTGCCAGCAGCGCAAGCTACGAGCAGTACTTC
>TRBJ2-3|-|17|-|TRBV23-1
CASSQTTGGRGTDTQYF
TGCGCCAGCAGTCAGACAACGGGGGGCCGTGGAACAGATACGCAGTATTTT
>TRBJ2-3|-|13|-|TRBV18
CASSPPSTDTQYF
TGTGCCAGCTCACCACCTAGCACAGATACGCAGTATTTT
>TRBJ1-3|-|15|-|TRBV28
CASSTPGGAGNTIYF
TGTGCCAGCAGTACCCCGGGGGGGGCTGGAAACACCATATATTTT